This entry features one T cell receptor beta chain sequence. This sample is drawn from a study of blood T cell repertoires in COVID-19. About the research overall: The United States, Italy and Spain were the sources of the acute and convalescent COVID-19 samples. Sources were T cells, B-cell-depleted T cells, or PBMCs; the material itself was cDNA or gDNA.

Authors' analysis steps: From reference gene primer amplification, estimates of nucleated cell counts were derived. The method was immunoSEQ multiplex PCR; TCRdb's version includes in-frame clones alone and lacks a portion of them. D and trimming were read from the DNA, whereas the V and J calls and clone size are those reported in that table. This sample carries about 98,000 clones, about 89% of them seen once, and the ten largest clones take over 9%. Source material: peripheral blood. The sequence was obtained from a man aged 45-60 years with acute or convalescent COVID-19.

The CDR3 DNA follows: TGTGCCTGGAGGGGACAGACAGATACGCAGTATTTT. Protein sequence: CAWRGQTDTQYF. The rearrangement links TRBV30 to TRBJ2-3; 7 nucleotides agree with TRBD1. The J segment lost 3 bases and the V segment lost 3 bases, leaving 0 bases of the junction unmatched. The germline V gene encodes CDR1 GTSNPN and CDR2 SVGIG (reference sequence). This CDR3 has 12 residues. The complete variable domain, with remaining parts taken from reference TRBV30 and TRBJ2-3, reads SQTIHQWPATLVQPVGSPLSLECTVEGTSNPNLYWYRQAAGRGLQLLFYSVGIGQISSEVPQNLSASRPQDRQFILSSKKLLLSDSGFYLCAWRGQTDTQYFGPGTRLTVL.